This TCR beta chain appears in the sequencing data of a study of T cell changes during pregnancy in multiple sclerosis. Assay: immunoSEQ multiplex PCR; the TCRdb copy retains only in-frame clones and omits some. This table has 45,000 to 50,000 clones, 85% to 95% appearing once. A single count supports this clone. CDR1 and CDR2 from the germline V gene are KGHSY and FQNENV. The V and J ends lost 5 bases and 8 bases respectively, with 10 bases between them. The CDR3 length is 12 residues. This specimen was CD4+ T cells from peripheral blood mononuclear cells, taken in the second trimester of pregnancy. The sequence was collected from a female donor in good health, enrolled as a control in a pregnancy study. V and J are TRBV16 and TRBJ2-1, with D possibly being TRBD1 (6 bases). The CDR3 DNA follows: TGTGCCAGCAGCTCAGGGGTCCATGAGCAGTTCTTC. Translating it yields CASSSGVHEQFF.